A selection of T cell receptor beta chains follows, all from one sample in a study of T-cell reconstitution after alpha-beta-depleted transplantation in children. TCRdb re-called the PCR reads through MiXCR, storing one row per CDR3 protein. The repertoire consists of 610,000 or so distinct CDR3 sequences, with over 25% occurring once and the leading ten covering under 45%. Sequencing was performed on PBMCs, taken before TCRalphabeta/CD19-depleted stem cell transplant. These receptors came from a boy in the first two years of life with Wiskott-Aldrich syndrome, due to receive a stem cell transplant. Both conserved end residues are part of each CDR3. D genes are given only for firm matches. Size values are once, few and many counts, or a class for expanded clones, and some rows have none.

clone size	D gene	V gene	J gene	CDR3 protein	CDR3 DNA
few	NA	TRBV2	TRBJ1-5	CASSGRRGNQPQHF	TGTGCCAGCAGTGGTAGAAGGGGGAATCAGCCCCAGCATTTT
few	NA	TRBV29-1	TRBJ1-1	CSVESSLGLAFF	TGCAGCGTTGAATCCAGTTTGGGTTTAGCTTTCTTT
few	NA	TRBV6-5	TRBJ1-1	CASSYKGGDTEAFF	TGTGCCAGCAGTTATAAGGGAGGGGACACTGAAGCTTTCTTT
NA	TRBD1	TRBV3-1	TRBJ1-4	CASSLGSIRQGDNEKLFF	TGTGCCAGCAGTTTAGGCTCTATCAGACAGGGGGATAATGAAAAACTGTTTTTT
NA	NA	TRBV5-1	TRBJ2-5	CASSFPGRVETQYF	TGCGCCAGCAGCTTTCCAGGACGGGTAGAGACCCAGTACTTC
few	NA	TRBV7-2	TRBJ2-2	CASSPRIGGGPGELFF	TGTGCCAGCAGCCCCCGTATCGGGGGAGGACCCGGGGAGCTGTTTTTT
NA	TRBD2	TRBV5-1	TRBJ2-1	CASSSRAGGWQFF	TGCGCCAGCAGCTCTAGAGCGGGAGGCTGGCAGTTCTTC
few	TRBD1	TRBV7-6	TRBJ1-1	CASRGGGSGNTEAFF	TGTGCCAGCAGGGGAGGGGGCAGTGGGAACACTGAAGCTTTCTTT
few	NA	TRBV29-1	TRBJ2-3	CSVARASVADTQYF	TGCAGCGTTGCCCGGGCCTCAGTTGCAGATACGCAGTATTTT
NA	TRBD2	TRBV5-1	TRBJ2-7	CASSLAEAGGYEQYF	TGCGCCAGCAGCTTGGCCGAGGCGGGAGGCTACGAGCAGTACTTC
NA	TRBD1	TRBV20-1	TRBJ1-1	CSARETGTGVNTEAFF	TGCAGTGCTAGAGAGACCGGGACAGGGGTGAACACTGAAGCTTTCTTT
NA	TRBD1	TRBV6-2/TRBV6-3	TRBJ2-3	CASSLRTGLRNTQYF	TGTGCCAGCAGCCTAAGGACAGGACTTAGAAATACGCAGTATTTT
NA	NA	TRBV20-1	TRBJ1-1	CSARRDLNTEAFF	TGCAGTGCTAGACGGGATCTGAACACTGAAGCTTTCTTT
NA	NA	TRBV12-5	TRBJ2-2	CASGLVRVSGELFF	TGTGCTAGTGGTTTGGTACGCGTTTCCGGGGAGCTGTTTTTT
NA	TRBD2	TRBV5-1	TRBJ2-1	CASSLGLLAGDEQFF	TGCGCCAGCAGCTTGGGCCTACTAGCGGGGGATGAGCAGTTCTTC
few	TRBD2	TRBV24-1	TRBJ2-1	CATSDFGTSSYNEQFF	TGTGCCACCAGTGATTTCGGGACTAGTTCCTACAATGAGCAGTTCTTC
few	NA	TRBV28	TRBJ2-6	CASGSGANVLTF	TGCGCCAGCGGTTCTGGGGCCAACGTCCTGACTTTC
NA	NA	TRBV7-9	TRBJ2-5	CASSLARPQETQYF	TGTGCCAGCAGCTTAGCTCGCCCCCAAGAGACCCAGTACTTC
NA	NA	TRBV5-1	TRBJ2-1	CASSSPGQFGKEQFF	TGCGCCAGCAGCTCCCCCGGACAGTTTGGGAAGGAGCAGTTCTTC
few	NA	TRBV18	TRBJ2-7	CASSSGKRSYEQYF	TGTGCCAGCTCCTCGGGGAAAAGGTCCTACGAGCAGTACTTC
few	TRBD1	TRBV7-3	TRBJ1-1	CASSLEGTVNTEAFF	TGTGCCAGCAGCTTAGAAGGGACAGTGAACACTGAAGCTTTCTTT
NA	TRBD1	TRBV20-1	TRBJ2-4	CSAPGQLKNIQYF	TGCAGTGCCCCGGGACAGCTAAAAAACATTCAGTACTTC
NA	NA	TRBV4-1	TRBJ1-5	CASSQDSGTMPQHF	TGCGCCAGCAGCCAAGATTCAGGGACAATGCCCCAGCATTTT
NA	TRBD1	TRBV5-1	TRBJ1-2	CASSSGTEASGYTF	TGCGCCAGCAGTTCCGGGACAGAGGCTTCTGGCTACACCTTC
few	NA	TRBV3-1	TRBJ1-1	CASSHLKANTEAFF	TGTGCCAGCAGCCACCTCAAGGCGAACACTGAAGCTTTCTTT
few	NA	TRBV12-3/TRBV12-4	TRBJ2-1	CASTLGPNNEQFF	TGTGCCAGCACCTTAGGACCCAACAATGAGCAGTTCTTC
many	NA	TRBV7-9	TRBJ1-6	CASSSYNSPLHF	TGTGCCAGCAGCTCCTATAATTCACCCCTCCACTTT
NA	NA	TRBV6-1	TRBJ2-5	CASLPTRIVGETQYF	TGTGCCAGCCTGCCGACTAGGATAGTTGGGGAGACCCAGTACTTC
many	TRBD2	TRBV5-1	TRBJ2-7	CASSLGTSGTSYEQYF	TGCGCCAGCAGCTTGGGGACTAGCGGAACCTCCTACGAGCAGTACTTC
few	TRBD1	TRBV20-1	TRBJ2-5	CSAFKQGNQETQYF	TGCAGTGCTTTCAAACAGGGGAACCAAGAGACCCAGTACTTC
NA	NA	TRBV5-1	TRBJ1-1	CASSLLHPTVNTEAFF	TGCGCCAGCAGCCTCCTACACCCCACAGTTAACACTGAAGCTTTCTTT